This T cell receptor beta chain came from a study of T cells in Graves' hyperthyroidism and ophthalmopathy. The germline CDR1 and CDR2 sequences are SGHDT and YYEEEE. After removal of 4 bases from V and 5 bases from J, the junction contained 18 bases not matched to a gene. This CDR3 contains 17 residues. As concerns this clonotype: Its antigen is as yet unknown.

Study-wide results and limits: The model made its ophthalmopathy prediction, and onset followed a median around six months later.

The TCR beta CDR3 regions underwent amplification using RNA transcripts as the source. With the HTBI primer set, the TCR CDR3 went through a first round of RT-PCR. TCRdb fed the multiplex PCR reads into MiXCR, producing one record per CDR3 protein. The top ten clones hold more than 15% of a sample with about 560,000 distinct CDR3 sequences, 16% of them seen once. Recently diagnosed hyperthyroidism of less than 2 months' duration affected patients aged 18 to 65. The chain links TRBV5-6 to TRBJ2-7; 7 bases agree with TRBD2. The TCR sequence derives from a woman aged 18-29 years with Graves' hyperthyroidism. Sequencing was performed on blood. The CDR3 DNA follows: TGTGCCAGCAGCCGACGTCGCGGGGGTGGGTCGCTCGACGAGCAGTACTTC. It is translated as CASSRRRGGGSLDEQYF.